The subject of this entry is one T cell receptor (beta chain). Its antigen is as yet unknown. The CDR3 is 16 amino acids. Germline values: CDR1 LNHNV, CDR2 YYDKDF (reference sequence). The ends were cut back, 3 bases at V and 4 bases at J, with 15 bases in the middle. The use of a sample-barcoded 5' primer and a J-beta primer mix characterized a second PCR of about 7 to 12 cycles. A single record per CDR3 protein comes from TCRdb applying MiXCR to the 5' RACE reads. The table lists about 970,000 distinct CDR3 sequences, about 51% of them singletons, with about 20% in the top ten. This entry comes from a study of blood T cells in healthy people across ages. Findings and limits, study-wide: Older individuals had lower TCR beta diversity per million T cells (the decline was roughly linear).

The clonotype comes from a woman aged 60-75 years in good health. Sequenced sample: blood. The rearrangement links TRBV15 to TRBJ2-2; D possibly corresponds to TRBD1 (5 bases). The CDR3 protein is CATSRDPGFGTGELFF. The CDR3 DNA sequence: TGTGCCACCAGCAGGGACCCAGGGTTTGGCACCGGGGAGCTGTTTTTT.